These 14 T cell receptor beta chains were all obtained from the same sample, sequenced in a study of blood T cell repertoires in COVID-19. Assay: immunoSEQ multiplex PCR; the TCRdb copy retains only in-frame clones and omits some. The sample lists approximately 300,000 clones, more than 70% occurring once. Sequencing was carried out using PBMCs or T cells enriched from blood (not recorded which). These receptors all come from a woman aged 25 to 39 who had recovered from COVID-19.

V is TRBV13 and J is TRBJ1-3; 9 positions agree with TRBD1. This CDR3 comprises 15 residues. Losses at the gene ends were 5 bases for V and 2 bases for J; bases not matched to a gene: 4. The V gene's germline CDR1 is PRHDT and CDR2 FYEKMQ (reference sequence). The CDR3 DNA reads TGTGCCAGCAGCCACAGGGGGCAAACTGGAAACACCATATATTTT. The encoded protein is CASSHRGQTGNTIYF.

The V call is TRBV5-4, the J call TRBJ1-2, with D perhaps TRBD1 (5 bases). Germline lookup yields CDR1 SGHNT and CDR2 YYREEE (reference sequence). Trimming removed 3 bases from V and 2 bases from J, with 11 bases in between. The CDR3 has 14 residues. CDR3 coding DNA: TGTGCCAGCAGCTACTACAGGACAAACTATGGCTACACCTTC. Its protein is CASSYYRTNYGYTF.

The rearrangement uses TRBV4-2 and TRBJ1-3; no clear D. The CDR3 sequence is 14 residues long. The germline gives CDR1 LGHNA, CDR2 YNFKEQ. V was trimmed by 1 base and J by 4 bases, leaving 8 bases between them. CDR3 in DNA: TGTGCCAGCAGCCAAGGAGGGCGCGGAAACACCATATATTTT. It encodes CASSQGGRGNTIYF.

The CDR3 coding sequence is TGTGCCAGCACCCCCCTGGGGGCCTCCTACAATGAGCAGTTCTTC. Translated: CASTPLGASYNEQFF. J is TRBJ2-1 and V is TRBV6-2 or TRBV6-3, with a weak D call TRBD1 (6 bases). This CDR3 is built from 15 residues. Germline V gene data show CDR1 as MNHEY and CDR2 as SVGEGT. Trimming pared 7 bases from V and 0 bases from J, leaving 13 bases between.

On this clone: This could be a read error, since a much larger clone is one nucleotide away. The chain joins TRBV5-4 to TRBJ2-1; 12 bases fit TRBD2. The germline V gene has CDR1 SGHNT and CDR2 YYREEE (reference sequence). Germline trimming cut 2 bases from V and 8 bases from J; bases unmatched to any gene: 5. The CDR3 extends over 15 amino acids. As DNA, the CDR3 is TGTGCCAGCAGCTTCCCTAGCGGGGGGGCCGATGAGCAGTTCTTC. Translated: CASSFPSGGADEQFF. Filled out from reference TRBV5-4 and TRBJ2-1, the complete variable domain reads ETGVTQSPTHLIKTRGQQVTLRCSSQSGHNTVSWYQQALGQGPQFIFQYYREEENGRGNFPPRFSGLQFPNYSSELNVNALELDDSALYLCASSFPSGGADEQFFGPGTRLTVL.

The rearrangement uses TRBV30 and TRBJ1-6; D is undetermined. V lost 2 bases, J lost 10 bases, and 15 bases lay in between. Germline CDR1 reads GTSNPN; CDR2 reads SVGIG (reference sequence). The length of the CDR3 is 14 residues. The CDR3 nucleotides read TGTGCCTGGAGTCCCGATAGGGAGGCCTCACCCCTCCACTTT. Residues: CAWSPDREASPLHF.

The chain carries TRBV5-6 and TRBJ2-5, with 7 bases lining up with TRBD1. Germline CDR1 is SGHDT and CDR2 is YYEEEE. There are 16 residues in the CDR3. V trimming: 2 bases; J trimming: 2 bases; junction bases outside the gene matches: 9. CDR3 residues: CASSLVVGTEQETQYF. CDR3 DNA: TGTGCCAGCAGCTTAGTGGTCGGGACAGAACAAGAGACCCAGTACTTC.

The chain is built from TRBV7-2 and TRBJ2-1, with TRBD2 identical over 8 bases. Germline values: CDR1 SGHTA, CDR2 FQGNSA. The CDR3 has 16 amino acids. Germline trimming cut 1 base from V and 7 bases from J; bases unmatched to any gene: 9. CDR3 coding DNA: TGTGCCAGCAGCTTAGAGCTGCTAGCGGGTTCGAATGAGCAGTTCTTC. Translating gives CASSLELLAGSNEQFF.

This clone was recorded once. The chain couples TRBV7-2 to TRBJ1-1; D ambiguous. Germline CDR1 is SGHTA and CDR2 is FQGNSA. The CDR3 length is 17 residues. V was shortened by 2 bases and J by 2 bases, with 18 bases between the two germline ends. CDR3 coding DNA: TGTGCCAGCAGCTTACCCGTGACCAGGTACCGAAACACTGAAGCTTTCTTT. As protein: CASSLPVTRYRNTEAFF.

This chain uses TRBV12-5 with TRBJ1-4; D is undetermined. The V gene's germline CDR1 is LGHNT and CDR2 FRNRAP. This CDR3 has 14 amino acids. The V end was cut by 2 bases, the J end by 4 bases, with 8 bases between. The CDR3 loop is CASGLYPFNEKLFF. The CDR3 nucleotides read TGTGCTAGTGGTTTGTATCCCTTTAATGAAAAACTGTTTTTT.

This rearrangement joins TRBV30 to TRBJ2-1; 9 bases are shared with TRBD2. Trimming cost V 0 bases and J 4 bases; bases outside gene matches: 1. The germline CDR1 and CDR2 sequences are GTSNPN and SVGIG (reference sequence). This CDR3 is built from 14 residues. This chain's CDR3 is CAWSVTSGYNEQFF. The CDR3 region has the DNA TGTGCCTGGAGTGTAACTAGCGGGTACAATGAGCAGTTCTTC.

This chain uses TRBV4-3 with TRBJ1-3; no firm D call. Trimming left V 0 bases short and J 3 bases short, with 15 bases between. The V gene's germline CDR1 is LGHNA and CDR2 YSLEER. The CDR3 extends over 17 amino acids. Written as DNA, the CDR3 is TGCGCCAGCAGCCAAGATCTTCCGGGGTCATATGGAAACACCATATATTTT. Residues: CASSQDLPGSYGNTIYF.

The chain links TRBV7-2 to TRBJ2-3; 7 bases agree with TRBD2. Germline V gives CDR1 SGHTA, CDR2 FQGNSA. V lost 1 base and J lost 2; bases outside the gene matches: 3. The CDR3 is made up of 15 amino acids. Here the CDR3 DNA reads TGTGCCAGCAGCTTAGAGGCGGGGGACACAGATACGCAGTATTTT. Encoded protein: CASSLEAGDTDTQYF.

The rearrangement joins TRBV20-1 to TRBJ2-2; maybe TRBD2 (5 bases). The CDR3 spans 15 residues. V lost 3 bases to trimming and J lost 3 bases, with 14 bases between them. Germline V gene sequence: CDR1 DFQATT, CDR2 SNEGSKA (reference sequence). The CDR3 spells CSASRLLSYTGELFF. The CDR3 bases are TGCAGTGCTAGTCGACTACTATCTTACACCGGGGAGCTGTTTTTT.